Listed below are T cell receptor beta chains from one sample, sequenced in a study of OX40 agonist ivuxolimab in advanced cancers. Profiled with immunoSEQ multiplex PCR; TCRdb holds only in-frame clones, not every one. The data show 50,000 to 75,000 clones, roughly 81% seen once. This specimen consisted of CD4+ or CD8+ T cells sorted from blood, obtained in a trial of the OX40 agonist ivuxolimab. The receptors shown here come from an adult with an advanced solid tumor such as melanoma, head and neck, liver or kidney cancer. CDR3s include the opening cysteine and the closing phenylalanine or tryptophan. Fields, in order: V gene, J gene, CDR3 length, D gene, clone size, CDR3 protein, CDR3 DNA. A D gene is named only where the DNA matches it firmly. Not every row has a clone size; where given, it reads once, few, many or a size class.

V: TRBV27
J: TRBJ2-2
length: 15
D: TRBD2
size: NA
CDR3: CASSLAGFATGELFF
DNA: TGTGCCAGCAGTCTAGCGGGGTTTGCGACCGGGGAGCTGTTTTTT

V: TRBV5-6
J: TRBJ2-2
length: 14
D: NA
size: NA
CDR3: CASSLGPHTGELFF
DNA: TGTGCCAGCAGCTTAGGGCCGCACACCGGGGAGCTGTTTTTT

V: TRBV30
J: TRBJ1-4
length: 13
D: NA
size: few
CDR3: CAWSMGYNEKLFF
DNA: TGTGCCTGGAGTATGGGATATAATGAAAAACTGTTTTTT

V: TRBV6-5
J: TRBJ2-1
length: 14
D: TRBD2
size: NA
CDR3: CASSGLGWNNEQFF
DNA: TGTGCCAGCAGTGGACTAGGATGGAACAATGAGCAGTTCTTC

V: TRBV19
J: TRBJ1-5
length: 16
D: NA
size: NA
CDR3: CASSIGFRKNNQPQHF
DNA: TGTGCCAGTAGTATAGGATTCAGGAAAAACAATCAGCCCCAGCATTTT

V: TRBV11-2
J: TRBJ1-1
length: 15
D: TRBD1
size: NA
CDR3: CASSLAGTANTEAFF
DNA: TGTGCCAGCAGCTTGGCCGGGACAGCGAACACTGAAGCTTTCTTT

V: TRBV5-1
J: TRBJ2-7
length: 13
D: NA
size: NA
CDR3: CASSLAESYEQYF
DNA: TGCGCCAGCAGCTTGGCCGAGTCCTACGAGCAGTACTTC

V: TRBV4-3
J: TRBJ1-6
length: 14
D: NA
size: NA
CDR3: CASSQVRLASPLHF
DNA: TGCGCCAGCAGCCAGGTCAGACTCGCTTCACCCCTCCACTTT

V: TRBV28
J: TRBJ2-7
length: 13
D: NA
size: NA
CDR3: CASSFPSGDEQYF
DNA: TGTGCCAGCAGTTTCCCCTCAGGGGACGAGCAGTACTTC

V: TRBV7-3
J: TRBJ2-1
length: 13
D: NA
size: NA
CDR3: CASSLSRNNEQFF
DNA: TGTGCCAGCAGCTTATCACGGAACAATGAGCAGTTCTTC